Listed below are T cell receptor beta chains from one sample, sequenced in a study of type 1 and type 2 diabetes patients. TCRdb ran MiXCR on the multiplex PCR reads and lists one entry per CDR3 protein. The sample holds 280,000 or so distinct CDR3 sequences; approximately 45% are singletons and the top ten take roughly 13%. The sample taken for sequencing was peripheral blood mononuclear cells (PBMCs). These receptors were collected from a young man with type 2 diabetes. CDR3s include the opening cysteine and the closing phenylalanine or tryptophan. A D gene is named only where the DNA matches it firmly. Clone size is not always given. Where it is, it says once, few, many or a class for expanded clones.

size	V	J	D	DNA	CDR3
few	TRBV27	TRBJ1-4	TRBD1	TGTGCCAGCGCCCGGGACAGGGATGGAGAAAAACTGTTTTTT	CASARDRDGEKLFF
.	TRBV6-5	TRBJ2-5	.	TGTGCCAGCAGTCCTTATGGCGCCGAGCCGTACCAAGAGACCCAGTACTTC	CASSPYGAEPYQETQYF
once	TRBV7-2	TRBJ2-1	.	TGTGCCAGCAGCTTACAGGGGCTAGGCGATGAGCAGTTCTTC	CASSLQGLGDEQFF
many	TRBV19	TRBJ2-6	.	TGTGCCAGTAGTATACCTGGGGCCAACGTCCTGACTTTC	CASSIPGANVLTF
.	TRBV20-1	TRBJ2-1	TRBD2	TGCAGTGCTGGTGGACTAGCGGGTGTCAATGAGCAGTTCTTC	CSAGGLAGVNEQFF
.	TRBV11-3	TRBJ1-1	TRBD1	TGTGCCAGCAGCCGAGGACAGGGTGGCACTGAAGCTTTCTTT	CASSRGQGGTEAFF
few	TRBV15	TRBJ2-1	.	TGTGCCTCCCGCTCCCCGTCCTACAATGAGCAGTTCTTC	CASRSPSYNEQFF
.	TRBV7-2	TRBJ2-1	.	TGTGCCAGCCTCCGATATAGAGGTAATGAGCAGTTCTTC	CASLRYRGNEQFF
.	TRBV13	TRBJ1-2	TRBD1	TGTGCCAGCAACCACCGGGACAGGTACTATGGCTACACCTTC	CASNHRDRYYGYTF
.	TRBV27	TRBJ2-1	.	TGTGCCAGCGCTGAAGCTCCCTGGAATGAGCAGTTCTTC	CASAEAPWNEQFF
.	TRBV7-2	TRBJ1-5	TRBD1	TGTGCCAGCAGCTTTGGGACAGGAAGCAATCAGCCCCAGCATTTT	CASSFGTGSNQPQHF
once	TRBV24-1	TRBJ2-3	TRBD2	TGTGCCACCAGTGAACCCTCAATAGCGGGGACAGATACGCAGTATTTT	CATSEPSIAGTDTQYF
few	TRBV19	TRBJ2-3	TRBD2	TGTGCCAGTAGTTCCGGACTAGCGGAGCATATCGATACGCAGTATTTT	CASSSGLAEHIDTQYF
few	TRBV19	TRBJ2-6	.	TGTGCCAGTAGTTTAAGTACACGTCGCTCTGGGGCCAACGTCCTGACTTTC	CASSLSTRRSGANVLTF
few	TRBV4-1	TRBJ1-2	.	TGCGCCAGCAGCCAAGATAGGGGGGCAGAAGGCTACACCTTC	CASSQDRGAEGYTF
.	TRBV20-1	TRBJ2-3	TRBD2	TGCAGTGCTAAAAGGACTAGGGCCACAGATACGCAGTATTTT	CSAKRTRATDTQYF
.	TRBV12-3/TRBV12-4	TRBJ2-3	TRBD2	TGTGCCAGCACCTCACCCCGGGGGGTAGCGGGACCTACAGATACGCAGTATTTT	CASTSPRGVAGPTDTQYF
.	TRBV7-9	TRBJ2-1	.	TGTGCCAGCAGAGAGACCCTGGAGGATGAGCAGTTCTTC	CASRETLEDEQFF
.	TRBV28	TRBJ2-7	.	TGTGCCAGCAGTTTGCTAAGTTTTAGTCGGCCCCGCTACGAGCAGTACTTC	CASSLLSFSRPRYEQYF
once	TRBV20-1	TRBJ1-1	.	TGCAGTGCTAGGGTGGCTGAAGCTTCCTTT	CSARVAEASF
.	TRBV5-1	TRBJ2-7	TRBD1	TGCGCCAGCAGTCGTGCCCGGGACAGGAACTACGAGCAGTACTTC	CASSRARDRNYEQYF
few	TRBV7-2	TRBJ2-5	TRBD1	TGTGCCAGTAGTTCCCCCGGGGACAGCTGGACCCAGTACTTC	CASSSPGDSWTQYF
.	TRBV27	TRBJ1-1	.	TGTGCCAGCAGCTTTTTGTTAGCAGGGAAAACTGAAGCTTCCTTT	CASSFLLAGKTEASF
many	TRBV25-1	TRBJ1-2	TRBD1	TGTGCCAGCAGTGCAGGACAGGTCTATGGCTACACCTTC	CASSAGQVYGYTF
few	TRBV7-2	TRBJ2-7	.	TGTGCCAGCAGCGAGGGAAGCAGGGGAGGCGACGAGCAGTACTTC	CASSEGSRGGDEQYF
.	TRBV6-2/TRBV6-3	TRBJ1-5	.	TGTGCCAGCAGTCCCGGGTGGGCACAACTCGAGGAGAACCAGCCCCAGCATTTT	CASSPGWAQLEENQPQHF
.	TRBV20-1	TRBJ2-1	TRBD2	TGCAGTGCGCCTAACCCCTTCGGACTAGCCAATTTCAATGAGCAGTTCTTC	CSAPNPFGLANFNEQFF
.	TRBV7-8	TRBJ2-3	TRBD2	TGTGCCAGCAGCCCTAGCGGCAACACAGATACGCAGTATTTT	CASSPSGNTDTQYF
few	TRBV19	TRBJ1-2	TRBD1	TGTGCCACCAAGGGACAGGGAGGGGGCTACACCTTC	CATKGQGGGYTF
.	TRBV19	TRBJ2-2	.	TGTGCCAGTAGTACTACAAGCGGCCGTGGCACCGGGGAGCTGTTTTTT	CASSTTSGRGTGELFF
few	TRBV30	TRBJ1-1	.	TGTGCCTGGAGTGTAACCAGTCCCGGACAGCCCGACTTCTTT	CAWSVTSPGQPDFF
.	TRBV5-1	TRBJ1-1	TRBD1	TGCGCCAGCAGCTGGGGACAGACCTTGAACACTGAAGCTTTCTTT	CASSWGQTLNTEAFF
.	TRBV13	TRBJ1-2	.	TGTGCCAGCAGATCGGCGGAGAACAACTATGGCTACACCTTC	CASRSAENNYGYTF
few	TRBV27	TRBJ2-7	TRBD1	TGTGCCAGCAGTTCGGGGGACAGGGGTTACGAGCAGTACTTC	CASSSGDRGYEQYF
.	TRBV6-6	TRBJ1-6	TRBD1	TGTGCCAACACCGACTCGGGCAGGGGGTCTGTTTCACCCCTCCACTTT	CANTDSGRGSVSPLHF
.	TRBV30	TRBJ2-7	TRBD2	TGTGCCTGGAGAATAGCGGGAGCCCTTCGGGAGCAGTACTTC	CAWRIAGALREQYF
.	TRBV25-1	TRBJ1-2	.	TGTGCCAGCAGTGAAAGGGAGAGCCTCTATGGCTACACCTTC	CASSERESLYGYTF
.	TRBV19	TRBJ1-6	.	TGTGCCAGTAGGCTGGGACGGGACCATTCACCCCTCCACTTT	CASRLGRDHSPLHF
once	TRBV10-1	TRBJ2-5	.	TGCGCCAGCAGTGAGTCGGTTGGGTTCGAGACCCAGTACTTC	CASSESVGFETQYF
.	TRBV28	TRBJ1-2	TRBD1	TGTGCCAGCAGTCCACTGATGGGACAGGGTGACTACACCTTC	CASSPLMGQGDYTF
few	TRBV7-8	TRBJ1-4	.	TGTGCCAGCAGCTTGCAGGCCGTCTCCGGTGCAACTAATGAAAAACTGTTTTTT	CASSLQAVSGATNEKLFF
.	TRBV6-2/TRBV6-3	TRBJ2-1	.	TGTGCCACCGGGCGGAAACGGACTACAATGGAGCAGTTCTTC	CATGRKRTTMEQFF
once	TRBV7-9	TRBJ2-7	.	TGTGCCAGCACCAGCCCCCGGGACCCCCGATGGGTGCAGTACTTC	CASTSPRDPRWVQYF
.	TRBV28	TRBJ2-7	TRBD2	TGTGCCAGCAGTATACTAGCGCCCATCGGGGAGCAGTACTTC	CASSILAPIGEQYF
.	TRBV20-1	TRBJ2-7	TRBD1	TGCAGTGCTCCTTTAGGACAGGGAGCGTCCTACGAGCAGCACTTC	CSAPLGQGASYEQHF
.	TRBV20-1	TRBJ2-7	.	TGCAGTGCTAGAACACTACTCTCCTACGAGCAGTACTTC	CSARTLLSYEQYF
few	TRBV20-1	TRBJ2-2	.	TGCAGTGCTGTTCAGGGTTTTACCGGGGAGCTGTTTTTT	CSAVQGFTGELFF
.	TRBV7-9	TRBJ1-1	.	TGTGCCAGCAGTTTTCCGGGCCGCACTGAAGCTTTCTTT	CASSFPGRTEAFF
.	TRBV9	TRBJ1-2	TRBD1	TGTGCCAGCAGCCGGACTCCCTTGACAGGGGCCTTCGGCTACACCTTC	CASSRTPLTGAFGYTF
.	TRBV27	TRBJ2-1	.	TGTGCCAGCAGTTTACCCGGACCGAGCTCCTACAATGAGCAGTTCTTC	CASSLPGPSSYNEQFF
few	TRBV7-4	TRBJ1-4	TRBD1	TGTGCCAGCAGCCCGACGACAGGGGAAGCTAATGAAAAACTGTTTTTT	CASSPTTGEANEKLFF
.	TRBV30	TRBJ2-2	TRBD2	TGTGCCTGGAGTAGCGGGAGAACCGGGGAGCTGTTTTTT	CAWSSGRTGELFF
.	TRBV20-1	TRBJ1-1	.	TGCAGTGCTAGACCCCAGATGAACACTGAAGCTTTCTTT	CSARPQMNTEAFF
.	TRBV6-5	TRBJ2-7	.	TGTGCCAGCAATCCGCAGGGCCCCTACGAGCAGTACTTC	CASNPQGPYEQYF
.	TRBV19	TRBJ1-1	.	TGTGCCAGTAGTATGCACACTGAAGCTTTCTTT	CASSMHTEAFF
.	TRBV28	TRBJ1-2	.	TGTGCCAGCAGTTTAAACGGGCGGTTAAGGGAGTGGTACAATGGCTACACCTTC	CASSLNGRLREWYNGYTF
.	TRBV2	TRBJ2-7	.	TGTGCCAAACGGGACAGCGGGGGTTACGAGCAGTACTTC	CAKRDSGGYEQYF
.	TRBV15	TRBJ2-7	.	TGTGCCACCACCGGAGAACGGAGGGGAAAGACGGGGAGAACCTACGAGCAGTACTTC	CATTGERRGKTGRTYEQYF
.	TRBV18	TRBJ2-7	TRBD2	TGTGCCAGCTCACCGGGAGGGAGACGGGACGAGCAGTACTTC	CASSPGGRRDEQYF